This T cell receptor (beta chain) was documented in a study of blood T cell repertoires in COVID-19. In this sample, this clone turned up once. The trim removed 4 bases at V and 2 bases at J, leaving 6 bases unmatched. Germline V gene sequence: CDR1 SGHRS, CDR2 YFSETQ. The CDR3 runs 17 residues. Assay used: immunoSEQ multiplex PCR; TCRdb lists only in-frame clones, some missing. The table includes 350,000 to 450,000 clones, over 75% detected once. V and J are TRBV5-1 and TRBJ2-6, with 10 bases that match TRBD1. This TCR was recovered from a woman aged 55-75 years with COVID-19, enrolled during active disease. Material: peripheral blood. In nucleotides, the CDR3 is TGCGCCAGCAGCCCAGGACAGGGGGGGGCTGGGGCCAACGTCCTGACTTTC. As protein: CASSPGQGGAGANVLTF.